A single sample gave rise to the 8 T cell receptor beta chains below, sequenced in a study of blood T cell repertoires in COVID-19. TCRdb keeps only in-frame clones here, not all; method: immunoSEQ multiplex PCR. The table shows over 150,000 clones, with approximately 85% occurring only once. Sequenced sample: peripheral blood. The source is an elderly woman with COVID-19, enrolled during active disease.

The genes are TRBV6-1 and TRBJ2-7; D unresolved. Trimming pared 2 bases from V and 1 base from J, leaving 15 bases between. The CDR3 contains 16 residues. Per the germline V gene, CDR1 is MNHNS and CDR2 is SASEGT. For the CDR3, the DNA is TGTGCCAGCAGTGAATCTCCGGGTCGCCCGTCCTACGAGCAGTACTTC. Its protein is CASSESPGRPSYEQYF.

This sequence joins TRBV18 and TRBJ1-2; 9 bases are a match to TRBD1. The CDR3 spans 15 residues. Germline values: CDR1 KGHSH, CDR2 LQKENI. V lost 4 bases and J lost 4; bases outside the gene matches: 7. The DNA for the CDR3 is TGTGCCAGCTCACAAGGCTCGGACAGGGGCTATGGCTACACCTTC. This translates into CASSQGSDRGYGYTF. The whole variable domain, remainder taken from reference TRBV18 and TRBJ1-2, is NAGVMQNPRHLVRRRGQEARLRCSPMKGHSHVYWYRQLPEEGLKFMVYLQKENIIDESGMPKERFSAEFPKEGPSILRIQQVVRGDSAAYFCASSQGSDRGYGYTFGSGTRLTVV.

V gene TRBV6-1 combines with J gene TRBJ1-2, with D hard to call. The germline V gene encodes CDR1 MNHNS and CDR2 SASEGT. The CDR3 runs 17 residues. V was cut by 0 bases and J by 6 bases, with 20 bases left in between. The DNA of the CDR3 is TGTGCCAGCAGTGAAGCCAAGACCCAGACACTCCGACATGGCTACACCTTC. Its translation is CASSEAKTQTLRHGYTF.

The CDR3 DNA is TGTGCCACCAGTGCCACGGGGGGGCCGAGGAATGAGCAGTTCTTC. Protein: CATSATGGPRNEQFF. The J gene is TRBJ2-1, the V gene TRBV24-1; 8 nucleotides match TRBD2. The CDR3 has 15 residues. CDR1 is KGHDR and CDR2 is SFDVKD in the germline V gene. V lost 5 bases and J lost 7; bases outside the gene matches: 9.

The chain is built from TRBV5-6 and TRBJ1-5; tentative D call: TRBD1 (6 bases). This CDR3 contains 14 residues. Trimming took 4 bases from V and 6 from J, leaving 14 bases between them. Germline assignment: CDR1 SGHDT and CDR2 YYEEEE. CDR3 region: CASSTGGGVQPQHF. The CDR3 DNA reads TGTGCCAGCAGCACGGGGGGCGGTGTTCAGCCCCAGCATTTT. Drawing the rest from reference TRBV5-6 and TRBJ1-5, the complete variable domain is DAGVTQSPTHLIKTRGQQVTLRCSPKSGHDTVSWYQQALGQGPQFIFQYYEEEERQRGNFPDRFSGHQFPNYSSELNVNALLLGDSALYLCASSTGGGVQPQHFGDGTRLSIL.

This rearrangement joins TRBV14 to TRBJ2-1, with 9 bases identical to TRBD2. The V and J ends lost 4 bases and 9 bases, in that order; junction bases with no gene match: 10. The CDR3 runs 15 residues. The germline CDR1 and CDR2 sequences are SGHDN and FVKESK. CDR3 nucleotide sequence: TGTGCCAGCAGCCCCTGGACTAGCGCGGGATCTGAGCAGTTCTTC. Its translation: CASSPWTSAGSEQFF.

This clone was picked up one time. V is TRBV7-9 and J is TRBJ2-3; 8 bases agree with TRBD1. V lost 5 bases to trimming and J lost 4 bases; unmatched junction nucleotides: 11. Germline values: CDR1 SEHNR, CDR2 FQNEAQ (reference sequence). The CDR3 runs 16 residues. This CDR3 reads CASSPRTGSIPDTQYF. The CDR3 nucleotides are TGTGCCAGCAGCCCTCGGACAGGGAGTATTCCAGATACGCAGTATTTT. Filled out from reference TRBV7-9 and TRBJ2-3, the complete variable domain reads DTGVSQNPRHKITKRGQNVTFRCDPISEHNRLYWYRQTLGQGPEFLTYFQNEAQLEKSRLLSDRFSAERPKGSFSTLEIQRTEQGDSAMYLCASSPRTGSIPDTQYFGPGTRLTVL.

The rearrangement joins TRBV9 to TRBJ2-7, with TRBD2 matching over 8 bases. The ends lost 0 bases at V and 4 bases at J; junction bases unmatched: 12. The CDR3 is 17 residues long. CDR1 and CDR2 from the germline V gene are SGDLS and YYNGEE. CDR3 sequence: CASSVEPSGGGMYEQYF. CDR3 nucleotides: TGTGCCAGCAGCGTAGAGCCCTCTGGCGGGGGGATGTACGAGCAGTACTTC.